The source of this TCR beta chain is a study of blood T cell repertoires in COVID-19. Study-level information: Sites across the United States, Italy and Spain contributed samples from acute and convalescent COVID-19.

The CDR3 sequence is 13 residues long. V was trimmed by 2 bases and J by 5 bases, leaving 11 bases between them. Germline V gene lookup returns CDR1 SGHNT and CDR2 YYREEE (reference sequence). The sample holds a few counts of this clone. Methods used by the authors: Quantification of nucleated cells was approximated via reference gene primer amplification. Some clones are missing from TCRdb's copy, which holds only in-frame ones; the method was immunoSEQ multiplex PCR. The DNA was the basis for D and trimming; V, J and clone size are from that table. The data hold roughly 14,000 clones, with nearly 75% observed a single time.

Sequenced input: peripheral blood. The genes are TRBV5-4 and TRBJ2-7; a weak D match, TRBD2 (6 bases). The clonotype was recovered from a boy younger than 10 with active or convalescent COVID-19. The CDR3 reads CASSFQAGHEQYF. The CDR3 DNA is TGTGCCAGCAGCTTTCAGGCGGGACACGAGCAGTACTTC. Filled out from reference TRBV5-4 and TRBJ2-7, the complete variable domain reads ETGVTQSPTHLIKTRGQQVTLRCSSQSGHNTVSWYQQALGQGPQFIFQYYREEENGRGNFPPRFSGLQFPNYSSELNVNALELDDSALYLCASSFQAGHEQYFGPGTRLTVT.